These 28 T cell receptor beta chains came from one sample sequenced in a study of blood T cell repertoires in COVID-19. Assay: immunoSEQ multiplex PCR; the TCRdb copy retains only in-frame clones and omits some. Among some 350,000 clones, 75% to 90% were seen once, and the ten largest hold 5%. Material: PBMCs or T cells enriched from blood (not recorded which). These receptors came from a man younger than 40 who had recovered from COVID-19.

J is TRBJ2-3 and V is TRBV5-1, with a weak D call TRBD2 (6 bases). V lost 0 bases to trimming and J lost 2 bases, with 13 bases between them. This CDR3 spans 16 amino acids. Germline CDR1 SGHRS, CDR2 YFSETQ. The CDR3 DNA is TGCGCCAGCAGCTTGGGCAGGGCGGGGCTCACAGATACGCAGTATTTT. Translation: CASSLGRAGLTDTQYF.

This clone was counted only a few times. V is TRBV5-1 and J is TRBJ1-1; TRBD1 might be the D (5 bases). In germline, CDR1 is SGHRS, CDR2 YFSETQ. Trimming removed 4 bases from V and 0 bases from J, with 10 bases in between. This CDR3 has 14 residues. Written as DNA, the CDR3 is TGCGCCAGCAGCCAGACAGAGCTGAACACTGAAGCTTTCTTT. Protein: CASSQTELNTEAFF.

The chain uses TRBV4-1 and TRBJ2-1, with 7 nucleotides matching TRBD2. V lost 1 base and J lost 6; bases outside the gene matches: 12. The CDR3 runs 17 residues. Germline V gene data show CDR1 as MGHRA and CDR2 as YSYEKL. CDR3 residues: CASSQVPSWGGFNEQFF. The CDR3 region has the DNA TGCGCCAGCAGCCAAGTGCCCTCGTGGGGGGGGTTCAATGAGCAGTTCTTC.

J is TRBJ1-5 and V is TRBV2, with TRBD1 as a possible D gene (6 bases). CDR3 length equals 14 residues. Germline lookup yields CDR1 SNHLY and CDR2 FYNNEI. The V gene lost 6 bases and the J gene lost 5 bases, with 14 bases spanning the gap. CDR3 nucleotides: TGTGCCAGCAGGGCCGGGACACTGGATCAGCCCCAGCATTTT. Its translation: CASRAGTLDQPQHF.

The J gene is TRBJ1-2, the V gene TRBV4-2; TRBD1 is a possible D gene (6 bases). The V and J ends lost 8 bases and 6 bases respectively, with 13 bases between them. This CDR3 is 12 amino acids long. Germline V gene sequence: CDR1 LGHNA, CDR2 YNFKEQ. DNA for the CDR3: TGTGCCAGCGGGGGGGGCGGCCATGGCTACACCTTC. This sequence encodes CASGGGGHGYTF.

This clone was counted only a few times. J is TRBJ2-7 and V is TRBV28; 10 bases are a match to TRBD1. V was pared by 3 bases and J by 4 bases, with 9 bases of the junction left unmatched. The CDR3 spans 16 residues. Germline CDR1 is MDHEN and CDR2 is SYDVKM. The CDR3 DNA follows: TGTGCCAGCAGTTTCCCGGCGACAGGGGGCTTTTACGAGCAGTACTTC. Residues: CASSFPATGGFYEQYF.

The chain links TRBV27 to TRBJ2-7; TRBD1 aligns across 9 bases. Germline V gene sequence: CDR1 MNHEY, CDR2 SMNVEV (reference sequence). There are 15 residues in the CDR3. Trimming cost V 3 bases and J 2 bases; bases outside gene matches: 5. The CDR3 nucleotides are TGTGCCAGCAGTTTGGGAGGGACAGGGCCCTACGAGCAGTACTTC. This gives the protein CASSLGGTGPYEQYF.

The chain uses TRBV19 and TRBJ1-1, with D unclear. Germline V gene data show CDR1 as LNHDA and CDR2 as SQIVND (reference sequence). V was clipped by 4 bases and J by 1 base, with 13 bases between them. The CDR3 has 15 residues. The CDR3 bases are TGTGCCAGTAGTAATAATCCAGATCGGAACACTGAAGCTTTCTTT. Translated: CASSNNPDRNTEAFF.

A single count supports this clone. The chain joins TRBV7-9 to TRBJ1-3; unclear D gene. The CDR3 has 17 residues. V was cut by 2 bases and J by 4 bases, with 18 bases left in between. Per germline, CDR1 SEHNR and CDR2 FQNEAQ (reference sequence). In DNA form, the CDR3 reads TGTGCCAGCAGCTTATTAAAGGCCGGGTTCTCCGGAAACACCATATATTTT. Translation gives CASSLLKAGFSGNTIYF.

This chain joins TRBV5-1 and TRBJ1-4, with 10 bases lining up with TRBD1. V lost 5 bases and J lost 9; bases outside the gene matches: 7. CDR1 and CDR2 (germline): SGHRS, YFSETQ. This CDR3 comprises 14 residues. CDR3 loop: CASSPGTGEKKLFF. CDR3 in DNA: TGCGCCAGCAGTCCCGGGACAGGGGAGAAAAAACTGTTTTTT.

This clone has only one observation. This chain joins TRBV24-1 and TRBJ1-1; unclear D gene. V gave up 5 bases and J gave up 1 base, with 13 bases separating them. This CDR3 has 15 amino acids. Germline V lookup: CDR1 KGHDR, CDR2 SFDVKD. CDR3 sequence (DNA): TGTGCCACCAGTGTTCGACGGGAGAGGAACACTGAAGCTTTCTTT. Translating gives CATSVRRERNTEAFF.

The rearrangement uses TRBV24-1 and TRBJ2-5, with D perhaps matching TRBD2 (7 bases). This CDR3 has 17 residues. Deletions cut 3 bases from V and 2 bases from J, with 18 bases between. Germline CDR1 KGHDR, CDR2 SFDVKD. DNA of the CDR3: TGTGCCACCAGTGATCCCCGGGGAGGGGGGGGGCAAGAGACCCAGTACTTC. This gives the protein CATSDPRGGGGQETQYF.

The chain combines TRBV3-1 (or the pseudogene TRBV3-2) with TRBJ1-6, with D tentatively TRBD1 (5 bases). Germline V gene data show CDR1 as LGHDT and CDR2 as YNNKEL (reference sequence). This CDR3 spans 15 amino acids. Between the trimmed V and J ends, which lost 1 base and 4 bases, there was a span of 8 bases. The CDR3 DNA reads TGTGCCAGCAGCCAAGGGGGGGGGTATAATTCACCCCTCCACTTT. Translated, it gives CASSQGGGYNSPLHF.

For this clone: The junction departs from the called germline gene at one end, perhaps through a read error. The CDR3 nucleotides are TGTGCCAGCAGCCGGGGGAGATTCCAAGAGGCCCAGTACTTC. This translates into CASSRGRFQEAQYF. The chain joins TRBV5-6 to TRBJ2-5; perhaps TRBD2 as D (6 bases). The length of the CDR3 is 14 residues. Germline-derived CDR1 and CDR2 are SGHDT and YYEEEE.

In regard to this clone: The same CDR3 is also encoded by other DNA sequences in this sample. The chain joins TRBV5-1 to TRBJ2-5, with 12 positions matching TRBD2. With 0 bases clipped from V and 5 bases from J, the junction kept 2 bases outside the gene matches. CDR1 and CDR2 from the germline V gene are SGHRS and YFSETQ. There are 15 residues in the CDR3. CDR3 sequence reads: CASSLGLAGGETQYF. In DNA form, the CDR3 reads TGCGCCAGCAGCTTGGGTCTAGCGGGGGGGGAGACCCAGTACTTC.

This chain joins TRBV9 and TRBJ2-3; 11 positions match TRBD2. The CDR3 covers 16 residues. V lost 4 bases, J lost 3 bases, and 7 bases stayed unmatched. Germline CDR1 SGDLS, CDR2 YYNGEE. As DNA, the CDR3 is TGTGCCAGCAGCCTACTCGCTAGCGGGGGGACAGATACGCAGTATTTT. It codes for CASSLLASGGTDTQYF.

The genes are TRBV28 and TRBJ2-2, with a tentative D call TRBD1 (5 bases). The CDR3 runs 17 residues. Germline V lookup: CDR1 MDHEN, CDR2 SYDVKM. The germline V and J ends were trimmed by 4 bases and 2 bases, with 17 bases remaining between them. CDR3 region: CASSWELRQGNTGELFF. CDR3 nucleotide sequence: TGTGCCAGCAGTTGGGAACTTAGGCAGGGAAACACCGGGGAGCTGTTTTTT.

The V and J genes are TRBV7-6 and TRBJ2-2, with 11 bases identical to TRBD2. The V and J ends lost 8 bases and 5 bases, in that order; junction bases with no gene match: 4. The CDR3 has 14 residues. Germline lookup yields CDR1 SGHVS and CDR2 FNYEAQ. In DNA form, the CDR3 reads TGTGCCAGCGGGGGACTAGCGGATACCGGGGAGCTGTTTTTT. Its protein product is CASGGLADTGELFF.

The chain is built from TRBV7-9 and TRBJ2-7; D may be TRBD1 (6 bases). Trimming pared 5 bases from V and 7 bases from J, leaving 30 bases between. Germline CDR1 is SEHNR and CDR2 is FQNEAQ (reference sequence). There are 18 residues in the CDR3. The CDR3 DNA follows: TGTGCCAGCAGCCCGACCGGCCCACTAGTCAGGAGCCAGGGGGAGCAGTACTTC. Translating gives CASSPTGPLVRSQGEQYF.

This clone was seen only once. V gene TRBV7-8 combines with J gene TRBJ2-2, with TRBD1 as a possible D gene (6 bases). V dropped 5 bases and J dropped 0 bases, with 16 bases sitting between them. The length of the CDR3 is 17 residues. Germline V gives CDR1 SGHVS, CDR2 FQNEAQ. The CDR3 DNA follows: TGTGCCAGCAGCCTAATAATACAGGGCTCGAACACCGGGGAGCTGTTTTTT. This codes for CASSLIIQGSNTGELFF.

The chain employs TRBV13 and TRBJ2-3, with 7 bases that match TRBD2. V was pared by 0 bases and J by 3 bases, with 6 bases of the junction left unmatched. Per germline, CDR1 PRHDT and CDR2 FYEKMQ (reference sequence). This CDR3 is built from 16 residues. The CDR3 DNA follows: TGTGCCAGCAGCTTAGGCCAGAGCGGGGCGACAGATACGCAGTATTTT. This sequence encodes CASSLGQSGATDTQYF.

The chain uses TRBV28 and TRBJ1-5; D gene uncertain. CDR1 is MDHEN and CDR2 is SYDVKM in the germline V gene. This CDR3 has 14 amino acids. With 8 bases removed from V and 2 bases from J, the gap between germline ends came to 13 bases. CDR3 amino acids: CASLQRAGNQPQHF. CDR3 in DNA: TGTGCCAGCCTCCAGAGGGCTGGCAATCAGCCCCAGCATTTT. The full variable domain, completed using reference TRBV28 and TRBJ1-5, is DVKVTQSSRYLVKRTGEKVFLECVQDMDHENMFWYRQDPGLGLRLIYFSYDVKMKEKGDIPEGYSVSREKKERFSLILESASTNQTSMYLCASLQRAGNQPQHFGDGTRLSIL.

This chain connects TRBV7-8 to TRBJ2-7; TRBD2 is a possible D gene (6 bases). CDR1 and CDR2 from the germline V gene are SGHVS and FQNEAQ. The CDR3 has 14 residues. The V end was cut by 4 bases, the J end by 6 bases, with 16 bases between. This CDR3 is CASSSWVGGSEQYF. In DNA form, the CDR3 reads TGTGCCAGCAGCTCTTGGGTGGGGGGTTCCGAGCAGTACTTC.

This chain uses TRBV10-3 with TRBJ1-3; possible D gene TRBD1, 6 bases. V dropped 3 bases and J dropped 1 base, with 7 bases sitting between them. This CDR3 comprises 14 residues. The germline V gene has CDR1 ENHRY and CDR2 SYGVKD. The CDR3 region is CAISDDRSGNTIYF. Written as DNA, the CDR3 is TGTGCCATCAGTGACGACAGGTCTGGAAACACCATATATTTT.

The rearrangement joins TRBV29-1 to TRBJ2-5; tentative D call: TRBD1 (6 bases). The length of the CDR3 is 14 residues. The ends were cut back, 6 bases at V and 4 bases at J, with 18 bases in the middle. CDR1 and CDR2 (germline): SQVTM, ANQGSEA. In nucleotides, the CDR3 is TGCAGCGTACGACGAGGGGGAGTTAGAGAGACCCAGTACTTC. Protein sequence: CSVRRGGVRETQYF.

The CDR3 sequence: CASSPSKGQGYEQYF. DNA of the CDR3: TGTGCCAGCAGCCCGTCCAAAGGACAGGGCTACGAGCAGTACTTC. This rearrangement joins TRBV11-1 to TRBJ2-7; 8 positions match TRBD1. Looked up from germline, CDR1 is SGHAT and CDR2 is FQDESV (reference sequence). The trim removed 5 bases at V and 3 bases at J, leaving 9 bases unmatched. This CDR3 region has 15 residues.

V and J are TRBV3-1 (or the pseudogene TRBV3-2) and TRBJ2-7; 8 bases match TRBD1. J was trimmed by 0 bases and V by 4 bases; bases with no gene match: 2. Germline assignment: CDR1 LGHDT and CDR2 YNNKEL (reference sequence). This CDR3 is built from 14 residues. CDR3 region: CASSRTGGSYEQYF. Here the CDR3 DNA reads TGTGCCAGCAGCCGCACAGGGGGCTCCTACGAGCAGTACTTC.

This chain connects TRBV4-1 to TRBJ2-5; 8 bases fit TRBD2. With V trimmed by 1 base and J by 5 bases, 12 bases remained unmatched. The CDR3 length is 17 residues. The germline V gene has CDR1 MGHRA and CDR2 YSYEKL. CDR3 amino acids: CASSQGPGLAGAETQYF. CDR3 nucleotides: TGCGCCAGCAGCCAAGGGCCCGGACTAGCCGGGGCGGAGACCCAGTACTTC.